The rows below give T cell receptor beta chains drawn from one sample of a study of CD8 T cells in Susac syndrome. TCRdb analysed the immunoSEQ multiplex PCR reads with MiXCR anew, one entry per CDR3 protein. The data hold about 200,000 distinct CDR3 sequences, with 90% to 95% observed a single time. The source material was CD8+ T cells from PBMCs. These receptors all come from a human donor with multiple sclerosis. CDR3s include the opening cysteine and the closing phenylalanine or tryptophan. The D gene is left open where the match is weak. Where a row states a size, it is once, few, many or the class of an expanded clone; other rows omit it.

len: 11
v_gene: TRBV19
abundance: -
j_gene: TRBJ1-2
d_gene: -
CDR3nt: TGTGCCAGTTTGGGGGCCTATGGCTACACCTTC
CDR3aa: CASLGAYGYTF

len: 18
v_gene: TRBV30
abundance: -
j_gene: TRBJ2-7
d_gene: TRBD1
CDR3nt: TGTGCCTGGTTCCCGACAGGGGGCATGGCGGGTCCCTCCTACGAGCAGTACTTC
CDR3aa: CAWFPTGGMAGPSYEQYF

len: 12
v_gene: TRBV5-6
abundance: -
j_gene: TRBJ2-1
d_gene: -
CDR3nt: TGTGCCAGCAGCAGACTAGTTCAGGAGCAGTTCTTC
CDR3aa: CASSRLVQEQFF

len: 16
v_gene: TRBV14
abundance: -
j_gene: TRBJ1-6
d_gene: -
CDR3nt: TGTGCCAGCAGCCAAGACGATCCGGGCCTTAATTCACCCCTCCACTTT
CDR3aa: CASSQDDPGLNSPLHF

len: 16
v_gene: TRBV12-3/TRBV12-4
abundance: -
j_gene: TRBJ2-1
d_gene: TRBD1
CDR3nt: TGTGCCAGCAGTCCCGGGACAGGGTCAGTGGTGGATGAGCAGTTCTTC
CDR3aa: CASSPGTGSVVDEQFF

len: 12
v_gene: TRBV7-6
abundance: few
j_gene: TRBJ2-7
d_gene: TRBD2
CDR3nt: TGTGCCAGCAGCCGACTAGCTACCGAGCAGTACTTC
CDR3aa: CASSRLATEQYF

len: 10
v_gene: TRBV23-1
abundance: -
j_gene: TRBJ1-5
d_gene: -
CDR3nt: TGCGCCAGAAGGCGGGGGGCATGGCATTTT
CDR3aa: CARRRGAWHF

len: 15
v_gene: TRBV29-1
abundance: -
j_gene: TRBJ1-1
d_gene: -
CDR3nt: TGCAGCGTCCAAGGGGCGCCCGACAGGACGGATGAAGCTTTCTTT
CDR3aa: CSVQGAPDRTDEAFF

len: 14
v_gene: TRBV12-3/TRBV12-4
abundance: -
j_gene: TRBJ2-5
d_gene: TRBD2
CDR3nt: TGTGCCAGCAGTTCAGCGGGAGGGATCGAGACCCAGTACTTC
CDR3aa: CASSSAGGIETQYF

len: 17
v_gene: TRBV5-4
abundance: -
j_gene: TRBJ2-3
d_gene: TRBD2
CDR3nt: TGTGCCAGCAGCTTGGGAGCGGGAGAGCCTAGCACAGATACGCAGTATTTT
CDR3aa: CASSLGAGEPSTDTQYF

len: 14
v_gene: TRBV24-1
abundance: -
j_gene: TRBJ2-1
d_gene: TRBD1
CDR3nt: TGTGCCACCAGTGACCCTACAGGGGTCAATGAGCAGTTCTTC
CDR3aa: CATSDPTGVNEQFF

len: 16
v_gene: TRBV6-6
abundance: -
j_gene: TRBJ2-5
d_gene: -
CDR3nt: TGTGCCAGCAGTTACTCGTCCGGGGGCTACCAAGAGACCCAGTACTTC
CDR3aa: CASSYSSGGYQETQYF

len: 15
v_gene: TRBV15
abundance: -
j_gene: TRBJ1-5
d_gene: TRBD1
CDR3nt: TGTGCCACCAGCAGAGGGGACAGTAGCAATCAGCCCCAGCATTTT
CDR3aa: CATSRGDSSNQPQHF

len: 12
v_gene: TRBV30
abundance: -
j_gene: TRBJ2-3
d_gene: -
CDR3nt: TGTGCCTGGAGTGTAGCAATAGATACGCAGTATTTT
CDR3aa: CAWSVAIDTQYF

len: 16
v_gene: TRBV7-9
abundance: -
j_gene: TRBJ2-5
d_gene: TRBD2
CDR3nt: TGTGCCAGCAGCGGAGGCCCGGGACTAGGACGAGAGACCCAGTACTTC
CDR3aa: CASSGGPGLGRETQYF

len: 15
v_gene: TRBV12-3/TRBV12-4
abundance: -
j_gene: TRBJ2-2
d_gene: -
CDR3nt: TGTGCCAGCAGTTCCGGGACCACGAACACCGGGGAGCTGTTTTTT
CDR3aa: CASSSGTTNTGELFF

len: 18
v_gene: TRBV10-3
abundance: -
j_gene: TRBJ2-3
d_gene: TRBD2
CDR3nt: TGTGCCATCAGTGAGTCCCGGACTAGCGGGGAGGGCACAGATACGCAGTATTTT
CDR3aa: CAISESRTSGEGTDTQYF

len: 13
v_gene: TRBV2
abundance: once
j_gene: TRBJ1-1
d_gene: -
CDR3nt: TGTGCCAGCAGTGAAGGACTAAACACTGAAGCTTTCTTT
CDR3aa: CASSEGLNTEAFF

len: 17
v_gene: TRBV25-1
abundance: -
j_gene: TRBJ1-2
d_gene: -
CDR3nt: TGTGCCAGCAGTGAATCAAGCGGCAGCACCTTAGCCGATGGCTACACCTTC
CDR3aa: CASSESSGSTLADGYTF

len: 20
v_gene: TRBV11-1
abundance: -
j_gene: TRBJ2-1
d_gene: TRBD2
CDR3nt: TGTGCCAGCAGCCCTGGATTGGGGGAGCGGGAGGGCCCCCCGGGTGCTGAGCAGTTCTTC
CDR3aa: CASSPGLGEREGPPGAEQFF

len: 17
v_gene: TRBV18
abundance: -
j_gene: TRBJ2-3
d_gene: TRBD2
CDR3nt: TGTGCCAGCTCACCACCGGATACTAGCGGGAGGGCTGATACGCAGTATTTT
CDR3aa: CASSPPDTSGRADTQYF

len: 13
v_gene: TRBV6-4
abundance: -
j_gene: TRBJ2-2
d_gene: -
CDR3nt: TGTGCCAGCAAAGAATCGGACGCCGGGGAGCTGTTTTTT
CDR3aa: CASKESDAGELFF

len: 14
v_gene: TRBV7-2
abundance: few
j_gene: TRBJ2-7
d_gene: -
CDR3nt: TGTGCCAGCAGCTTAGGGGTAGGGACCTACGAGCAGTACTTC
CDR3aa: CASSLGVGTYEQYF

len: 13
v_gene: TRBV29-1
abundance: -
j_gene: TRBJ1-1
d_gene: -
CDR3nt: TGCAGCGTTGAACACGGGACGAACACTGAAGCTTTCTTT
CDR3aa: CSVEHGTNTEAFF

len: 15
v_gene: TRBV7-2
abundance: -
j_gene: TRBJ2-5
d_gene: TRBD1
CDR3nt: TGTGCCAGCAGCTTACGGGACAGCGACCAAGAGACCCAGTACTTC
CDR3aa: CASSLRDSDQETQYF